This T cell receptor beta chain appears in the sequencing data of a study of blood T cells in healthy people across ages. With a J-beta primer mix and a sample-barcoded 5' primer, a second PCR ran about 7 to 12 cycles. Every molecule of cDNA carried a tag from a template-switch adaptor with 12 random nucleotides. TCRdb independently ran MiXCR on the 5' RACE reads; one entry per CDR3 protein. The data show nearly 800,000 distinct CDR3 sequences, around three fifths seen once. This clonotype was counted between two and nine times. V was shortened by 4 bases and J by 2 bases, with 18 bases between the two germline ends. Germline CDR1 and CDR2: SGHTA and FQGNSA. The CDR3 consists of 18 residues. The authors isolated at least 7 million PBMCs per sample.

This receptor was identified in a man in his forties in good health. Sequenced: blood. V and J are TRBV7-2 and TRBJ2-6; either TRBD1 or TRBD2 may supply D (6 bases each). The CDR3 loop is CASSSRGGLDPGANVLTF. The CDR3 nucleotides are TGTGCCAGCAGCTCCCGAGGGGGGCTGGACCCTGGGGCCAACGTCCTGACTTTC.